This is a list of T cell receptor beta chains from one sample in a study of blood T cells in healthy people across ages. TCRdb independently ran MiXCR on the 5' RACE reads; one entry per CDR3 protein. The sample contains roughly 1.5 million distinct CDR3 sequences, less than 45% of which appear only once. Sequencing used blood. These receptors were obtained from a woman between 18 and 29 years old in good health. CDR3s include the opening cysteine and the closing phenylalanine or tryptophan. Fields, in order: V gene, D gene, clone size, J gene, CDR3 protein, CDR3 DNA. D genes are given only for firm matches. Size values are once, few and many counts, or a class for expanded clones, and some rows have none.

v_gene: TRBV20-1
d_gene: -
abundance: few
j_gene: TRBJ1-1
CDR3aa: CSAQTQPNTEAFF
CDR3nt: TGCAGTGCTCAGACACAGCCGAACACTGAAGCTTTCTTT

v_gene: TRBV6-5
d_gene: -
abundance: -
j_gene: TRBJ2-5
CDR3aa: CASSRGANNEQYF
CDR3nt: TGTGCCAGCAGTAGGGGTGCGAACAATGAGCAGTACTTC

v_gene: TRBV10-3
d_gene: TRBD2
abundance: few
j_gene: TRBJ2-2
CDR3aa: CASGTSGGANTGELFF
CDR3nt: TGTGCCTCCGGAACTAGCGGGGGGGCGAACACCGGGGAGCTGTTTTTT

v_gene: TRBV19
d_gene: -
abundance: -
j_gene: TRBJ2-5
CDR3aa: CASSIRSWETQYF
CDR3nt: TGTGCCAGTAGCATACGTAGCTGGGAGACCCAGTACTTC

v_gene: TRBV10-3
d_gene: -
abundance: -
j_gene: TRBJ2-5
CDR3aa: CASGAGGRQETQYF
CDR3nt: TGTGCCTCCGGGGCTGGCGGGCGACAAGAGACCCAGTACTTC

v_gene: TRBV29-1
d_gene: -
abundance: -
j_gene: TRBJ1-5
CDR3aa: CSGDGGINQPQHF
CDR3nt: TGCAGCGGTGATGGGGGCATCAATCAGCCCCAGCATTTT

v_gene: TRBV5-1
d_gene: -
abundance: few
j_gene: TRBJ1-1
CDR3aa: CASKLATGTKEAFF
CDR3nt: TGCGCCAGCAAGCTTGCAACAGGGACCAAAGAAGCTTTCTTT

v_gene: TRBV5-1
d_gene: -
abundance: -
j_gene: TRBJ2-1
CDR3aa: CASSLGSLDNEQFF
CDR3nt: TGCGCCAGCAGCTTAGGCAGCCTCGACAATGAGCAGTTCTTC

v_gene: TRBV3-1
d_gene: -
abundance: -
j_gene: TRBJ1-5
CDR3aa: CASSRSRNQPQHF
CDR3nt: TGTGCCAGCAGCCGGTCCCGCAATCAGCCCCAGCATTTT

v_gene: TRBV20-1
d_gene: -
abundance: -
j_gene: TRBJ2-1
CDR3aa: CSASPLRETQFF
CDR3nt: TGCAGTGCTAGTCCACTTCGAGAGACCCAGTTCTTC

v_gene: TRBV25-1
d_gene: -
abundance: many
j_gene: TRBJ2-7
CDR3aa: CASSESLRQESSYEQYF
CDR3nt: TGTGCCAGCAGTGAATCCCTCAGACAGGAGAGCTCCTACGAGCAGTACTTC

v_gene: TRBV3-1
d_gene: -
abundance: few
j_gene: TRBJ2-3
CDR3aa: CASSQDRATDTQYF
CDR3nt: TGTGCCAGCAGCCAAGATCGGGCCACAGATACGCAGTATTTT

v_gene: TRBV15
d_gene: TRBD1
abundance: -
j_gene: TRBJ2-7
CDR3aa: CATYVGDRGGNEQYF
CDR3nt: TGTGCCACTTACGTTGGGGACAGGGGAGGGAACGAGCAGTACTTC

v_gene: TRBV9
d_gene: TRBD2
abundance: -
j_gene: TRBJ2-3
CDR3aa: CASSVAASGNPSTDTQYF
CDR3nt: TGTGCCAGCAGCGTAGCTGCTAGCGGGAACCCTAGCACAGATACGCAGTATTTT

v_gene: TRBV2
d_gene: TRBD1
abundance: -
j_gene: TRBJ2-1
CDR3aa: CASSPPDRGVREQFF
CDR3nt: TGTGCCAGCAGCCCTCCTGACAGGGGGGTCCGTGAGCAGTTCTTC

v_gene: TRBV29-1
d_gene: -
abundance: once
j_gene: TRBJ2-7
CDR3aa: CSVDVLIEGRDEQYF
CDR3nt: TGCAGCGTTGATGTACTAATCGAGGGGCGGGACGAGCAGTACTTC

v_gene: TRBV4-1
d_gene: -
abundance: few
j_gene: TRBJ2-1
CDR3aa: CASSQTDRSYNEQFF
CDR3nt: TGCGCCAGCAGCCAGACAGATCGCTCCTACAATGAGCAGTTCTTC

v_gene: TRBV7-2
d_gene: TRBD2
abundance: -
j_gene: TRBJ2-5
CDR3aa: CASSLMAGVMFETQYF
CDR3nt: TGTGCCAGCAGCTTAATGGCGGGAGTAATGTTTGAGACCCAGTACTTC

v_gene: TRBV27
d_gene: TRBD2
abundance: -
j_gene: TRBJ2-7
CDR3aa: CASGIIAGVSYNEQYF
CDR3nt: TGTGCCAGCGGGATAATAGCGGGAGTCTCCTACAATGAGCAGTACTTC

v_gene: TRBV7-9
d_gene: -
abundance: few
j_gene: TRBJ2-7
CDR3aa: CASSLAGLASGEQYF
CDR3nt: TGTGCCAGCAGCTTAGCTGGGCTAGCTTCTGGCGAGCAGTACTTC

v_gene: TRBV20-1
d_gene: -
abundance: once
j_gene: TRBJ2-5
CDR3aa: CSARGLRAPSYNEQYF
CDR3nt: TGCAGTGCTAGAGGGCTGCGAGCCCCCTCCTACAATGAGCAGTACTTC

v_gene: TRBV15
d_gene: -
abundance: once
j_gene: TRBJ2-1
CDR3aa: CATSRDWGAYNEQFF
CDR3nt: TGTGCCACCAGCAGAGATTGGGGAGCCTACAATGAGCAGTTCTTC

v_gene: TRBV18
d_gene: -
abundance: -
j_gene: TRBJ2-1
CDR3aa: CASSPAGQIYNEQFF
CDR3nt: TGTGCCAGCTCACCCGCGGGACAGATATACAATGAGCAGTTCTTC

v_gene: TRBV6-5
d_gene: TRBD1
abundance: few
j_gene: TRBJ1-1
CDR3aa: CASSYGQGTEAFF
CDR3nt: TGTGCCAGCAGTTACGGACAGGGAACTGAAGCTTTCTTT

v_gene: TRBV13
d_gene: TRBD1
abundance: few
j_gene: TRBJ1-3
CDR3aa: CASSSYRQGAGNTIYF
CDR3nt: TGTGCCAGCAGCTCTTACCGTCAGGGGGCTGGAAACACCATATATTTT

v_gene: TRBV12-3/TRBV12-4
d_gene: -
abundance: few
j_gene: TRBJ1-2
CDR3aa: CASSLRAGAGYGYTF
CDR3nt: TGTGCCAGCAGTTTACGAGCGGGGGCAGGCTATGGCTACACCTTC

v_gene: TRBV5-6
d_gene: -
abundance: -
j_gene: TRBJ2-7
CDR3aa: CASSLMREIYEQYF
CDR3nt: TGTGCCAGCAGCCTTATGCGGGAAATCTACGAGCAGTACTTC

v_gene: TRBV4-3
d_gene: -
abundance: -
j_gene: TRBJ2-1
CDR3aa: CASSQERHGDYNEQFF
CDR3nt: TGCGCCAGCAGCCAAGAGCGGCACGGAGACTACAATGAGCAGTTCTTC

v_gene: TRBV29-1
d_gene: -
abundance: -
j_gene: TRBJ2-5
CDR3aa: CSVVGGVERVQYF
CDR3nt: TGCAGCGTTGTTGGGGGAGTCGAGCGGGTGCAGTACTTC

v_gene: TRBV5-5
d_gene: -
abundance: -
j_gene: TRBJ2-1
CDR3aa: CASSLDDVSYNEQFF
CDR3nt: TGTGCCAGCAGCTTGGACGATGTATCCTACAATGAGCAGTTCTTC

v_gene: TRBV20-1
d_gene: -
abundance: few
j_gene: TRBJ2-3
CDR3aa: CSARDLEGQRGTDTQYF
CDR3nt: TGCAGTGCTAGAGATCTTGAAGGGCAGCGGGGCACAGATACGCAGTATTTT

v_gene: TRBV6-6
d_gene: TRBD1
abundance: -
j_gene: TRBJ1-2
CDR3aa: CASSRGQGASGYTF
CDR3nt: TGTGCCAGCAGTCGCGGACAGGGGGCTAGTGGCTACACCTTC

v_gene: TRBV11-2
d_gene: TRBD2
abundance: -
j_gene: TRBJ2-3
CDR3aa: CASSFSGGLISTDTQYF
CDR3nt: TGTGCCAGCAGCTTTAGCGGGGGGTTAATAAGCACAGATACGCAGTATTTT

v_gene: TRBV6-2/TRBV6-3
d_gene: -
abundance: -
j_gene: TRBJ2-3
CDR3aa: CASSQGKALRNTQYF
CDR3nt: TGTGCCAGCAGTCAAGGGAAGGCCCTCCGGAATACGCAGTATTTT

v_gene: TRBV30
d_gene: -
abundance: -
j_gene: TRBJ2-7
CDR3aa: CAWSLLTGDDFYEQYF
CDR3nt: TGTGCCTGGAGTCTTCTAACGGGGGACGACTTCTACGAGCAGTACTTC

v_gene: TRBV20-1
d_gene: -
abundance: -
j_gene: TRBJ1-5
CDR3aa: CSGIEGPRRNQPQHF
CDR3nt: TGCAGTGGGATTGAGGGGCCCCGGCGGAATCAGCCCCAGCATTTT

v_gene: TRBV9
d_gene: TRBD2
abundance: -
j_gene: TRBJ2-1
CDR3aa: CASSAFLAGVYNEQFF
CDR3nt: TGTGCCAGCAGCGCCTTCCTAGCGGGGGTCTACAATGAGCAGTTCTTC

v_gene: TRBV7-2
d_gene: TRBD1
abundance: -
j_gene: TRBJ2-7
CDR3aa: CASRRPGGPYEQYF
CDR3nt: TGTGCCAGCAGGCGTCCAGGGGGTCCCTACGAGCAGTACTTC

v_gene: TRBV7-2
d_gene: -
abundance: many
j_gene: TRBJ2-7
CDR3aa: CASSLVGFEQYF
CDR3nt: TGTGCCAGCAGCTTAGTAGGCTTCGAGCAGTACTTC

v_gene: TRBV19
d_gene: -
abundance: -
j_gene: TRBJ2-3
CDR3aa: CASSISSFPADTQYF
CDR3nt: TGTGCCAGTAGTATTTCCTCATTTCCCGCAGATACGCAGTATTTT

v_gene: TRBV6-6
d_gene: TRBD1
abundance: -
j_gene: TRBJ1-6
CDR3aa: CASSRDRGLAPLHF
CDR3nt: TGTGCCAGCAGCCGGGACAGGGGTTTGGCACCCCTCCACTTT

v_gene: TRBV10-3
d_gene: -
abundance: many
j_gene: TRBJ1-4
CDR3aa: CAISEGATNEKLFF
CDR3nt: TGTGCCATCAGTGAGGGGGCAACTAATGAAAAACTGTTTTTT

v_gene: TRBV18
d_gene: -
abundance: -
j_gene: TRBJ2-7
CDR3aa: CASSSSLKPYEQYF
CDR3nt: TGTGCCAGCTCATCGAGTCTGAAGCCCTACGAGCAGTACTTC

v_gene: TRBV4-2
d_gene: -
abundance: -
j_gene: TRBJ2-2
CDR3aa: CASSQGADTGELFF
CDR3nt: TGTGCCAGCAGCCAAGGGGCAGACACCGGGGAGCTGTTTTTT

v_gene: TRBV20-1
d_gene: -
abundance: -
j_gene: TRBJ2-2
CDR3aa: CSAVDHGGSGELFF
CDR3nt: TGCAGTGCCGTCGACCATGGTGGCTCCGGGGAGCTGTTTTTT

v_gene: TRBV20-1
d_gene: -
abundance: few
j_gene: TRBJ2-3
CDR3aa: CSATVLRGPSTDTQYF
CDR3nt: TGCAGTGCTACGGTCCTCCGGGGACCGAGCACAGATACGCAGTATTTT